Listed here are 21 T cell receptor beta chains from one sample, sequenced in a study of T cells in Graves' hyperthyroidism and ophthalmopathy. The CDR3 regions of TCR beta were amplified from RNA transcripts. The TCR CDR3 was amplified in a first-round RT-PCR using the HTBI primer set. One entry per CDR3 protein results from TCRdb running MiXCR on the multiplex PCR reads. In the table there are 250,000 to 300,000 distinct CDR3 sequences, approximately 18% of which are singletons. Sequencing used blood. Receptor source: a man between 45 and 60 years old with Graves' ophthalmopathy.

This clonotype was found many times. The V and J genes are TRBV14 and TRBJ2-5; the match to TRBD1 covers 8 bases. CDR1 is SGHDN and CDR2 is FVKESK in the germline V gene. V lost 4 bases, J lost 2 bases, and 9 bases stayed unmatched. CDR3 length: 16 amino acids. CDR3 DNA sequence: TGTGCCAGCAGCCTCGGGACAGGAATGGGGCAAGAGACCCAGTACTTC. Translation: CASSLGTGMGQETQYF. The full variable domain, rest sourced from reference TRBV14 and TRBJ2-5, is EAGVTQFPSHSVIEKGQTVTLRCDPISGHDNLYWYRRVMGKEIKFLLHFVKESKQDESGMPNNRFLAERTGGTYSTLKVQPAELEDSGVYFCASSLGTGMGQETQYFGPGTRLLVL.

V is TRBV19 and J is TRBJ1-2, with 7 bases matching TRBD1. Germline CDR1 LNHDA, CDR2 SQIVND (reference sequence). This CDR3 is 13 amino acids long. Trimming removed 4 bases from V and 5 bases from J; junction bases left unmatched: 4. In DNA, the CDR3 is TGTGCCAGTAGTACATGGGACAGATATGGCTACACCTTC. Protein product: CASSTWDRYGYTF. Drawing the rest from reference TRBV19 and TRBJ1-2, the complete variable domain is DGGITQSPKYLFRKEGQNVTLSCEQNLNHDAMYWYRQDPGQGLRLIYYSQIVNDFQKGDIAEGYSVSREKKESFPLTVTSAQKNPTAFYLCASSTWDRYGYTFGSGTRLTVV.

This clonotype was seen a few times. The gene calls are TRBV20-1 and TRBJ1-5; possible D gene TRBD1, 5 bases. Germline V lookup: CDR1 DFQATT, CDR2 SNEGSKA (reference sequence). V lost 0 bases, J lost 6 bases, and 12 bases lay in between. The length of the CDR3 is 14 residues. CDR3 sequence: CSARDARGIQPQHF. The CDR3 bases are TGCAGTGCTAGAGATGCGAGGGGTATTCAGCCCCAGCATTTT.

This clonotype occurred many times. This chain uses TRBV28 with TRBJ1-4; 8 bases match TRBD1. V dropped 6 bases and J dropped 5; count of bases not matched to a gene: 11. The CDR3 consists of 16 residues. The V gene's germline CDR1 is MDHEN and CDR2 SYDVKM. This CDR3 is CASSLTGGRSNEKLFF. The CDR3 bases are TGTGCCAGCAGCTTAACAGGGGGACGGTCAAATGAAAAACTGTTTTTT.

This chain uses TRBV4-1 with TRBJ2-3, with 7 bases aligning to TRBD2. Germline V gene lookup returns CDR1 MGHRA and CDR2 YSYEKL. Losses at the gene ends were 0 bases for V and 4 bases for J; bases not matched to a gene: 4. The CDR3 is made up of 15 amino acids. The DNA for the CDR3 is TGCGCCAGCAGCCAAGAGGGCGGGAGATCAGATACGCAGTATTTT. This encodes CASSQEGGRSDTQYF.

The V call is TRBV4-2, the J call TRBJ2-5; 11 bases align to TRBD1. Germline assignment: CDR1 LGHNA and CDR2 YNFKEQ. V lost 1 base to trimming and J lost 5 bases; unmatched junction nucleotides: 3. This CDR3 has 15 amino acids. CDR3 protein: CASSQGGQGVETQYF. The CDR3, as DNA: TGTGCCAGCAGCCAAGGGGGACAGGGGGTCGAGACCCAGTACTTC.

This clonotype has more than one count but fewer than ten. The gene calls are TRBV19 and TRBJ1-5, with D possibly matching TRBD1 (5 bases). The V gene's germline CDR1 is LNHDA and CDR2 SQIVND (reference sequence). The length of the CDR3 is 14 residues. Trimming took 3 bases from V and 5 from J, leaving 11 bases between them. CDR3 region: CASSMGRAYQPQHF. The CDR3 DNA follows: TGTGCCAGTAGTATGGGCAGGGCCTATCAGCCCCAGCATTTT.

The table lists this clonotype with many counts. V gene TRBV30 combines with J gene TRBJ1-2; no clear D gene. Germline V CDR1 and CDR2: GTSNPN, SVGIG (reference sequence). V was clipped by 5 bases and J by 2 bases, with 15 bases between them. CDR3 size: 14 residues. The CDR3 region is CAWDIKTGNYGYTF. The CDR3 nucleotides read TGTGCCTGGGATATTAAGACGGGGAACTATGGCTACACCTTC.

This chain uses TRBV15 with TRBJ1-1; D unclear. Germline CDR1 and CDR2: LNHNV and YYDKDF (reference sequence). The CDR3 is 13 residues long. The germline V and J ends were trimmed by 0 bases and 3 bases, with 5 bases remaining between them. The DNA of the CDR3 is TGTGCCACCAGCAGAGATCCCCACACTGAAGCTTTCTTT. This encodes CATSRDPHTEAFF.

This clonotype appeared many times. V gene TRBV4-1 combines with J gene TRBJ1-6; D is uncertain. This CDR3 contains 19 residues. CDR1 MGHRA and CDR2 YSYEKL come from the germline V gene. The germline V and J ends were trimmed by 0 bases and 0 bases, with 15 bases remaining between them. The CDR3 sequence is CASSQDLFGISSYNSPLHF. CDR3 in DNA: TGCGCCAGCAGCCAAGATTTGTTCGGGATTAGCTCCTATAATTCACCCCTCCACTTT.

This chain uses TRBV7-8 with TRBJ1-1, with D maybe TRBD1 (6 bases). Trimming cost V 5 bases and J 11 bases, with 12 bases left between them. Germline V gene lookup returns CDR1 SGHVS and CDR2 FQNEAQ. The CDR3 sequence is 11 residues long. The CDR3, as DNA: TGTGCCAGCAGCCCTGGACAGTTGGCTTTCTTT. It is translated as CASSPGQLAFF. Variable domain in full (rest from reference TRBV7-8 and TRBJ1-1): GAGVSQSPRYKVAKRGQDVALRCDPISGHVSLFWYQQALGQGPEFLTYFQNEAQLDKSGLPSDRFFAERPEGSVSTLKIQRTQQEDSAVYLCASSPGQLAFFGQGTRLTVV.

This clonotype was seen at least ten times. The CDR3 region has the DNA TGCGCCAGCGGTCTAGTCGGGAGGTACGAGCAGTACTTC. Its protein is CASGLVGRYEQYF. V gene TRBV5-1 combines with J gene TRBJ2-7; the match to TRBD2 covers 7 bases. Germline lookup yields CDR1 SGHRS and CDR2 YFSETQ. The ends lost 7 bases at V and 4 bases at J; junction bases unmatched: 8. The CDR3 runs 13 residues. Drawing the rest from reference TRBV5-1 and TRBJ2-7, the complete variable domain is KAGVTQTPRYLIKTRGQQVTLSCSPISGHRSVSWYQQTPGQGLQFLFEYFSETQRNKGNFPGRFSGRQFSNSRSEMNVSTLELGDSALYLCASGLVGRYEQYFGPGTRLTVT.

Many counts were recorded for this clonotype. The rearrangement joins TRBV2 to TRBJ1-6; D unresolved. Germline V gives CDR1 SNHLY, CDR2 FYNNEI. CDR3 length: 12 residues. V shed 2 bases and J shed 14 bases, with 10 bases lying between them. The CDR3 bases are TGTGCCAGCAGTGAACCTATGTCAGCCCTCCACTTT. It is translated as CASSEPMSALHF.

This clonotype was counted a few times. The CDR3 coding sequence is TGTGCCAGCGGGTGGGACAGGGGCTACGAGCAGTACTTC. This encodes CASGWDRGYEQYF. This chain connects TRBV2 to TRBJ2-7; 10 bases are a match to TRBD1. The germline CDR1 and CDR2 sequences are SNHLY and FYNNEI. The V gene end was trimmed by 8 bases and the J gene end by 3 bases; junction bases not matched to a gene: 4. The CDR3 is 13 amino acids.

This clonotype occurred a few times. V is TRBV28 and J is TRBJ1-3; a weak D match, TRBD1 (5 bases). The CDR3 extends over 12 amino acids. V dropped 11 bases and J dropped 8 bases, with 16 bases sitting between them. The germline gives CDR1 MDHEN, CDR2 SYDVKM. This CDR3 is CACGGAGYTIYF. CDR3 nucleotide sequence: TGTGCCTGTGGAGGGGCGGGATACACCATATATTTT.

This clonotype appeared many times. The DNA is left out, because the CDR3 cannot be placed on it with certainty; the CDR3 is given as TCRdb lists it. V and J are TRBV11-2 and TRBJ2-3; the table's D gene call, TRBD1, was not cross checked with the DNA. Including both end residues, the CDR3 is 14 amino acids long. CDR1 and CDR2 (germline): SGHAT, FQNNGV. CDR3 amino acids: CASSIVGSGTTLYF.

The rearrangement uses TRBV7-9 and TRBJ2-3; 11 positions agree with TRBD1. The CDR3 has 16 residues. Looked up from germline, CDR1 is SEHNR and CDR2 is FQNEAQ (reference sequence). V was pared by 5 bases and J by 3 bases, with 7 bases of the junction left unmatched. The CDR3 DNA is TGTGCCAGCAGCCTAAGGGACAGGGGGATGACAGATACGCAGTATTTT. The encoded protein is CASSLRDRGMTDTQYF.

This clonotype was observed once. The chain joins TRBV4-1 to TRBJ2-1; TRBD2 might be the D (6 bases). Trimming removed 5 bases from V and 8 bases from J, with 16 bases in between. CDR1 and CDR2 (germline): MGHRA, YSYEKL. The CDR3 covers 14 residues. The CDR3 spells CASSDITAGYEQFF. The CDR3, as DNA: TGCGCCAGCAGCGACATAACGGCGGGGTATGAGCAGTTCTTC.

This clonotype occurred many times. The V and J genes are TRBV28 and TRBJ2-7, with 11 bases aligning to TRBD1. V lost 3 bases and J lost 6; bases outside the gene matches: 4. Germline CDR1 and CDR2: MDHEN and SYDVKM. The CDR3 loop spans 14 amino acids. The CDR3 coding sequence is TGTGCCAGCAGTTTGGACAGGGGGCGAAGCGAGCAGTACTTC. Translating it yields CASSLDRGRSEQYF. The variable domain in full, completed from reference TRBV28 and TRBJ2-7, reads DVKVTQSSRYLVKRTGEKVFLECVQDMDHENMFWYRQDPGLGLRLIYFSYDVKMKEKGDIPEGYSVSREKKERFSLILESASTNQTSMYLCASSLDRGRSEQYFGPGTRLTVT.

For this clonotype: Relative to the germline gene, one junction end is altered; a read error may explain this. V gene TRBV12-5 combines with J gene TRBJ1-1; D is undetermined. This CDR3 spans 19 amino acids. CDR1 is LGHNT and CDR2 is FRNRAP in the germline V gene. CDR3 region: CASGLVRSYSEEGNTEAFF. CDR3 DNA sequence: TGTGCTAGTGGGTTGGTGCGGTCATATTCCGAGGAGGGTAACACTGAAGCTTTCTTT.

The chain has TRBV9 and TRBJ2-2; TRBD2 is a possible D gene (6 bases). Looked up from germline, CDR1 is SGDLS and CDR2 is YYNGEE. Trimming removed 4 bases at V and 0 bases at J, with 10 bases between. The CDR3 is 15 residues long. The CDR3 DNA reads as TGTGCCAGCAGCCTTAGCGGCCCGAACACCGGGGAGCTGTTTTTT. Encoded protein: CASSLSGPNTGELFF. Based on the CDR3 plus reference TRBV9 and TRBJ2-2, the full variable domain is DSGVTQTPKHLITATGQRVTLRCSPRSGDLSVYWYQQSLDQGLQFLIQYYNGEERAKGNILERFSAQQFPDLHSELNLSSLELGDSALYFCASSLSGPNTGELFFGEGSRLTVL.